This record looks at one TCR beta chain sequence and its context. What antigen it recognizes has not been identified. Base qualities are not recorded, but no much larger clone differs from it by a single base. V was cut back by 5 bases and J by 7 bases, leaving a gap of 15 bases between them. Its CDR3 holds 15 amino acids, cysteine through phenylalanine. Solely the CDR3 DNA is kept, with 45 bases framed from the first base. Taken from the germline V gene (reference sequence), the CDR1 and CDR2 loops are MNHEY and SMNVEV. The source of the sample is a study of cytomegalovirus exposure and HLA in healthy donors (dated by TCRdb to 2017 to 2019). At the level of the whole study: According to a later analysis, the roughly 130 validation repertoires were produced on the same platform as the roughly 700 repertoires of the first cohort. In addition to the first cohort of 666 subjects, a separate validation cohort of 120 different subjects was used. The study was designed to test whether signatures of past pathogen exposure could be identified by cataloging public T cell receptors. High-throughput TCR immunosequencing, statistical association of individual TCRs with disease status, and machine learning were combined to predict cytomegalovirus infection status.

Receptor libraries were prepared by the immunoSEQ multiplex PCR assay. The paper's processing steps were these. To diagnose cytomegalovirus status from the catalog of TCR beta chain sequences, a statistical classification framework was built. As stored in TCRdb, this immuneACCESS dataset retains in-frame rearrangements with V and J assigned. A fraction of the clones does not appear; measured against another copy, unresolved V genes explain less than half of the discrepancy, and the remainder lacks a known reason. The DNA was the basis for D and trimming; V, J and clone size are from that table. The sample profile shows about 130,000 clones; roughly 95% of them were found once. The ten largest account for 1.5% to 2% of the sample. The study at large found these results: In vitro tests confirmed that a few of the cytomegalovirus-associated TCR beta chains recognize cytomegalovirus antigens. A later analysis lacked HLA typing for the validation cohort, so it scored co-occurrence in that cohort across all 130 or so repertoires. Cytomegalovirus status was reported to be diagnosed by the classifier with high specificity and sensitivity in both the original and validation cohorts. According to the authors, the approach could potentially be generalized to other disease states and immunological phenotypes. In a later analysis, TCRs clustered in the first cohort were found to also tend to co-occur in the roughly 130 validation repertoires, with 85% to 95% of cluster scores above 0. In the study, some 160 TCR beta chains were listed as associated with cytomegalovirus. Most TCR sequences were observed very rarely across donors, whereas some public TCRs were present in many individuals.

Separate from the approximately 670-subject first cohort, the validation cohort of roughly 130 subjects was the group to which the donors belonged. The sample comprised PBMCs. The chain uses TRBV27 and TRBJ1-6; TRBD1 is perhaps the D gene, given 6 matching bases. This clonotype was obtained from a man between 18 and 29 years old in good health and CMV-seronegative. The DNA sequence follows: TGTGCCAGCAGTCCCCGGACAGTCTCAAATTCACCCCTCCACTTT. Translated, it reads CASSPRTVSNSPLHF.